This is a list of T cell receptor beta chains from one sample in a study of blood T cell repertoires in COVID-19. Clones were sequenced by immunoSEQ multiplex PCR, and TCRdb holds only the in-frame ones, with some missing. The sample yields 190,000 or so clones, about nine tenths seen once. The source material was PBMCs or T cells enriched from blood (not recorded which). These receptors all stem from a man younger than 35 with acute COVID-19. CDR3s include the opening cysteine and the closing phenylalanine or tryptophan. Fields, in order: D gene, clone size, V gene, J gene, CDR3 protein, CDR3 DNA. The D gene is left open where the match is weak. The size of a clone is reported for some rows only, either as once, few or many, or as a class for expanded clones.

D gene: NA; clone size: NA; V gene: TRBV4-1; J gene: TRBJ2-7; CDR3 protein: CASSSEEIGTKAGEQYF; CDR3 DNA: TGCGCCAGCAGCTCAGAAGAAATAGGGACCAAAGCGGGTGAGCAGTACTTC
D gene: TRBD2; clone size: once; V gene: TRBV7-9; J gene: TRBJ2-3; CDR3 protein: CASSPQRTGGTDTQYF; CDR3 DNA: TGTGCCAGCAGCCCCCAGCGGACGGGAGGGACAGATACGCAGTATTTT
D gene: TRBD2; clone size: few; V gene: TRBV3-1/TRBV3-2; J gene: TRBJ2-7; CDR3 protein: CASSPGREGRYEQYF; CDR3 DNA: TGTGCCAGCAGCCCAGGGCGGGAGGGCCGGTACGAGCAGTACTTC
D gene: TRBD2; clone size: NA; V gene: TRBV10-3; J gene: TRBJ2-3; CDR3 protein: CAISGLAGGGDTQYF; CDR3 DNA: TGTGCCATCAGTGGACTAGCGGGAGGGGGGGATACGCAGTATTTT
D gene: NA; clone size: NA; V gene: TRBV18; J gene: TRBJ2-5; CDR3 protein: CASSERGGPGTQYF; CDR3 DNA: TGTGCCAGCTCAGAGCGCGGCGGTCCCGGGACCCAGTACTTC
D gene: NA; clone size: NA; V gene: TRBV7-6; J gene: TRBJ2-1; CDR3 protein: CASSPDSSSYNEQFF; CDR3 DNA: TGTGCCAGCAGCCCGGACAGCAGCTCCTACAATGAGCAGTTCTTC
D gene: TRBD2; clone size: NA; V gene: TRBV9; J gene: TRBJ2-7; CDR3 protein: CASSPGTSGQSSYEQYF; CDR3 DNA: TGTGCCAGCAGCCCCGGGACTAGCGGTCAGAGCTCCTACGAGCAGTACTTC
D gene: NA; clone size: NA; V gene: TRBV28; J gene: TRBJ2-7; CDR3 protein: CASSFGGPPLYEQYF; CDR3 DNA: TGTGCCAGCAGTTTCGGGGGTCCCCCGCTATACGAGCAGTACTTC
D gene: NA; clone size: NA; V gene: TRBV6-5; J gene: TRBJ2-2; CDR3 protein: CASSSQNTGELFF; CDR3 DNA: TGTGCCAGCAGTTCACAGAACACCGGGGAGCTGTTTTTT
D gene: NA; clone size: NA; V gene: TRBV4-1; J gene: TRBJ1-2; CDR3 protein: CASSAGNLGGYTF; CDR3 DNA: TGCGCCAGCAGCGCAGGAAACCTTGGCGGCTACACCTTC
D gene: NA; clone size: NA; V gene: TRBV19; J gene: TRBJ2-3; CDR3 protein: CASSRVGTSTDTQYF; CDR3 DNA: TGTGCCAGTAGTCGGGTCGGGACTAGCACAGATACGCAGTATTTT
D gene: NA; clone size: NA; V gene: TRBV19; J gene: TRBJ1-5; CDR3 protein: CASNQGRLGFSNQPQHF; CDR3 DNA: TGTGCCAGTAACCAAGGGAGGTTGGGATTTAGCAATCAGCCCCAGCATTTT
D gene: NA; clone size: NA; V gene: TRBV6-2/TRBV6-3; J gene: TRBJ2-3; CDR3 protein: CASSSERTTDTQYF; CDR3 DNA: TGTGCCAGCAGTTCGGAGCGGACTACAGATACGCAGTATTTT
D gene: NA; clone size: once; V gene: TRBV10-1; J gene: TRBJ2-1; CDR3 protein: CASSERRGRYNEQFF; CDR3 DNA: TGCGCCAGCAGTGAGCGGAGGGGGCGGTACAATGAGCAGTTCTTC
D gene: TRBD1; clone size: NA; V gene: TRBV30; J gene: TRBJ2-7; CDR3 protein: CAWRQGAQTYEQYF; CDR3 DNA: TGTGCCTGGAGACAGGGGGCGCAAACCTACGAGCAGTACTTC